Listed below are T cell receptor beta chains from one sample, sequenced in a study of CD8 T cells in ankylosing spondylitis. Using its own MiXCR run on the 5' RACE reads, TCRdb lists one record per CDR3 protein. The repertoire holds 200,000 to 300,000 distinct CDR3 sequences, roughly a quarter seen once, with more than 0.6% in the top ten. The material sequenced was blood, either unsorted or a sorted T cell fraction (not recorded which). These receptors were taken from a male donor with ankylosing spondylitis or in good health (not recorded which). Both conserved end residues are part of each CDR3. The D gene is left open where the match is weak.

J gene	V gene	D gene	CDR3 protein
TRBJ2-1	TRBV6-1	.	CATRQDSYNEQFF
TRBJ2-3	TRBV10-3	.	CAISAQGDTQYF
TRBJ2-7	TRBV7-8	TRBD1	CASSLGTGGRYEQYF
TRBJ1-1	TRBV7-3	.	CASSITGGTEAFF
TRBJ2-6	TRBV6-1	.	CASSEARPGGANVLTF
TRBJ2-5	TRBV6-5	.	CASSFGPRYQETQYF
TRBJ2-7	TRBV20-1	TRBD2	CSATGTRREQYF
TRBJ1-3	TRBV18	.	CASSPNSLSSGNTIYF
TRBJ2-6	TRBV20-1	TRBD2	CSEERGPGGANVLTF
TRBJ2-5	TRBV11-2	.	CASSLVFSWGPQETQYF
TRBJ2-3	TRBV20-1	.	CSARADRKTDTQYF
TRBJ2-1	TRBV7-3	.	CASSLGGPGTADNEQFF
TRBJ1-6	TRBV30	TRBD1	CAWTKQGWNSPLHF
TRBJ2-7	TRBV20-1	TRBD2	CSADPSLAGGPQEQYF
TRBJ2-2	TRBV5-4	.	CASSLEVGGGHTGELFF
TRBJ2-7	TRBV5-1	TRBD2	CASSLDTSGVYEQYF
TRBJ2-3	TRBV10-3	TRBD2	CAISERLAGVGRDTQYF
TRBJ2-7	TRBV20-1	.	CSARASDYEQYF
TRBJ2-7	TRBV20-1	.	CSARDQLAGRPSYEQYF
TRBJ1-5	TRBV4-1	.	CASSQDLGERPQHF
TRBJ1-1	TRBV2	.	CASSVRRNTEAFF
TRBJ2-1	TRBV24-1	.	CATSDRAKLDEQFF
TRBJ2-7	TRBV24-1	.	CATSPLRPRTEAYEQYF
TRBJ1-2	TRBV5-1	.	CASSLSSEYGYTF
TRBJ2-3	TRBV6-5	.	CASSYSRGSDTQYF
TRBJ2-5	TRBV24-1	TRBD2	CATSDWGLTKETQYF
TRBJ2-3	TRBV10-3	.	CAISGKGQRRSTDTQYF
TRBJ2-2	TRBV20-1	.	CSAPGQDTGELFF
TRBJ1-1	TRBV20-1	.	CSASQGRRNTEAFF
TRBJ2-7	TRBV20-1	.	CSARSAGPFYEQYF
TRBJ2-7	TRBV12-3/TRBV12-4	.	CASSLSFREQYF
TRBJ2-6	TRBV5-6	.	CASSLIVSGANVLTF
TRBJ2-5	TRBV30	.	CAWSGGGAGREGFETQYF
TRBJ1-4	TRBV29-1	TRBD1	CSVDGTGTEKLFF
TRBJ2-1	TRBV7-2	.	CASSPNSWLGGQFF
TRBJ2-5	TRBV28	TRBD1	CASSPIQGYQETQYF
TRBJ2-7	TRBV29-1	TRBD1	CSVTPGQGPNEQYF
TRBJ2-7	TRBV19	.	CASRESIVAYEQYF
TRBJ1-1	TRBV18	.	CASSPRTDSEAFF
TRBJ1-1	TRBV9	TRBD1	CASSVGDRNTEAFF
TRBJ2-1	TRBV7-8	.	CASSLLGGRYNEQFF
TRBJ2-3	TRBV20-1	.	CSAMSGARGDTQYF
TRBJ1-2	TRBV6-5	.	CASSLRSNSNYGYTF
TRBJ2-7	TRBV15	TRBD1	CATSRGPGQTTYEQYF
TRBJ2-1	TRBV4-2	.	CASSHPQGHEQFF
TRBJ2-3	TRBV20-1	.	CSASPSTGMGTDTQYF
TRBJ2-1	TRBV5-6	TRBD2	CASSDKLAGVDNEQFF
TRBJ2-5	TRBV10-3	.	CATGDVGAGETQYF
TRBJ2-3	TRBV20-1	TRBD2	CSARGLASTDTQYF